This TCR beta chain derives from a study of cytomegalovirus exposure and HLA in healthy donors. The CDR3 contains 13 residues. CDR1 SGHVS and CDR2 FNYEAQ come from the germline V gene. Trimming cost V 7 bases and J 3 bases, with 12 bases left between them. This clone has a handful of counts. In the PCR, 60 Vbeta and 13 Jbeta primers were used. Sequenced by immunoSEQ multiplex PCR; TCRdb stores in-frame clones only, minus some. Seen here are about 150,000 clones, approximately 71% observed once, and the top ten hold about 10%. The sequencing sample was made of PBMCs. The receptor was derived from a man aged 30 to 45 in good health and CMV-seropositive. The chain combines TRBV7-6 with TRBJ1-1, with a weak D call TRBD1 (6 bases). The CDR3 loop is CASTPPGDTEAFF. Here the CDR3 DNA reads TGTGCCAGCACCCCCCCAGGGGACACTGAAGCTTTCTTT.